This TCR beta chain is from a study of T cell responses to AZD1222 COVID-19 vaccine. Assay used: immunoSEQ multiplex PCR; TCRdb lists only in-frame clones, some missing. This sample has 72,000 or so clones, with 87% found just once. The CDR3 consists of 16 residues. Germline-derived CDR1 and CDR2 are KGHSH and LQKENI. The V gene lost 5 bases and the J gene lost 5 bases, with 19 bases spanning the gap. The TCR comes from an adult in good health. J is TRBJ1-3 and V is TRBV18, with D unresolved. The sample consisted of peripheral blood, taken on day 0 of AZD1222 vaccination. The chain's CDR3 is CASSGQNRVRRNTIYF. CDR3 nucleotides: TGTGCCAGCTCAGGTCAAAATCGGGTCCGGAGAAACACCATATATTTT.